These T cell receptor beta chains were read from a single sample in a study of blood T cell repertoires in COVID-19. Libraries were prepared by immunoSEQ multiplex PCR; TCRdb keeps only in-frame clonotypes and omits some of them. The sample shows about 90,000 clones, approximately 86% of them seen only once. The sequencing sample was made of peripheral blood. All receptors derive from an elderly man with acute or convalescent COVID-19. The CDR3 runs from the conserved cysteine through the conserved F or W. D genes are given only for firm matches. Size is omitted from some rows. Given values are once, few, many or a class for expanded clones.

>TRBJ1-2|NA|NA|TRBV25-1
TGTGCCAGCATCCCCTCCGGAGTACGCTATGGCTACACCTTC
CASIPSGVRYGYTF
>TRBJ2-1|TRBD2|NA|TRBV14
TGTGCCAGCAGCCAAGAAGGCGGGAGCTCCTACAATGAGCAGTTCTTC
CASSQEGGSSYNEQFF
>TRBJ1-2|NA|once|TRBV6-1
TGTGCCAGCAGTGAAGAGGACAGCCCATTCTATGGCTACACCTTC
CASSEEDSPFYGYTF
>TRBJ2-1|NA|NA|TRBV7-2
TGTGCCAGCAGCCCGTCGGCGGGGTTATCCGTTGTGGGTGAGCAGTTCTTC
CASSPSAGLSVVGEQFF
>TRBJ2-2|NA|NA|TRBV5-5
TGTGCCAGCAGCACTGAACAGGGCGCGAACACCGGGGAGCTGTTTTTT
CASSTEQGANTGELFF
>TRBJ2-5|NA|NA|TRBV7-2
TGTGCCAGCAGCTTAGGTAACCTAGAAGAGACCCAGTACTTC
CASSLGNLEETQYF
>TRBJ1-5|NA|NA|TRBV2
TGTGCCAGCAGTGTCGACGGAGGGTCTGGCAATCAGCCCCAGCATTTT
CASSVDGGSGNQPQHF
>TRBJ2-3|TRBD1|NA|TRBV2
TGTGCCAGCAGTGCCGACAGGGTGCGTACAGATACGCAGTATTTT
CASSADRVRTDTQYF
>TRBJ2-7|TRBD2|NA|TRBV9
TGTGCCAGCAGCGTCGGAGCGGGAGTTTCCTACGAGCAGTACTTC
CASSVGAGVSYEQYF
>TRBJ1-5|NA|NA|TRBV6-5
TGTGCCAGCAGTTACTCCTCAGGAAATCAGCCCCAGCATTTT
CASSYSSGNQPQHF
>TRBJ2-7|TRBD2|NA|TRBV7-2
TGTGCCAGCAGCTTAGGTCGGGGCGGGAGTAGGACCTACGAGCAGTACTTC
CASSLGRGGSRTYEQYF
>TRBJ2-5|TRBD1|NA|TRBV29-1
TGCAGCGTCCCCCCGGGGCCGGGACAGCAAGAGACCCAGTACTTC
CSVPPGPGQQETQYF
>TRBJ1-1|NA|NA|TRBV18
TGTGCCAGCTCACAGGGGCCCCTTTATGCTGAAGCTTTCTTT
CASSQGPLYAEAFF
>TRBJ2-7|TRBD2|NA|TRBV11-2
TGTGCCAGCAGCCTCGGGACTAGAGTGGGTGAGCAGTACTTC
CASSLGTRVGEQYF
>TRBJ2-1|NA|NA|TRBV1
TGCACCAGCAGCCAAGATAGCTTAGACTCCTACAATGAGCAGTTCTTC
CTSSQDSLDSYNEQFF
>TRBJ2-1|TRBD1|NA|TRBV25-1
TGTGCCAGCAGTGAAACAGGGGGTAGCTCCTACAATGAGCAGTTCTTC
CASSETGGSSYNEQFF
>TRBJ2-3|TRBD1|NA|TRBV4-3
TGCGCCAGCAGCCACGAGGGACAGGGTGGCACAGATACGCAGTATTTT
CASSHEGQGGTDTQYF
>TRBJ2-7|TRBD2|NA|TRBV2
TGTGCCAGCAATACCCTTGCGGGGGGCGAGCAGTACTTC
CASNTLAGGEQYF
>TRBJ2-7|NA|NA|TRBV12-3/TRBV12-4
TGTGCCAGCAGTTTAGGTTCCAGGCGCGAGCAGTACTTC
CASSLGSRREQYF
>TRBJ2-1|NA|NA|TRBV19
TGTGCCAGTAGTTCCGGAGGGCCGATATCTTACAATGAGCAGTTCTTC
CASSSGGPISYNEQFF
>TRBJ2-3|NA|NA|TRBV6-4
TGTGCCAGCAGTGCGGACTTGCAATCTTCAGATACGCAGTATTTT
CASSADLQSSDTQYF
>TRBJ2-1|NA|few|TRBV7-2
TGTGCCAGCAGCCCTGTACGACGGCGGGATGAGCAGTTCTTC
CASSPVRRRDEQFF
>TRBJ2-2|NA|NA|TRBV19
TGTGCCAGTAGTATAGCACAGGTACCCGGGGAGCTGTTTTTT
CASSIAQVPGELFF
>TRBJ2-7|NA|NA|TRBV5-5
TGTGCCAGCAGCTTAGAGGGACATCAGGCCCACGAGCAGTACTTC
CASSLEGHQAHEQYF
>TRBJ2-1|TRBD1|NA|TRBV12-5
TGTGCTAGTGGTTTGGTGTTAGGGACAGGGTCCCTCGTGGTGGGGAATGAGCAGTTCTTC
CASGLVLGTGSLVVGNEQFF
>TRBJ2-2|NA|NA|TRBV27
TGTGCCAGCAGTGCAGTGTCGGGCGGGGAGCTGTTTTTT
CASSAVSGGELFF
>TRBJ2-7|NA|NA|TRBV28
TGTGCCAGCAGCCCCCCCGCAGGGAAGGCCGAGCAGTACTTC
CASSPPAGKAEQYF
>TRBJ2-5|NA|NA|TRBV7-2
TGTGCCAGCAGCTTAGGGGGAGAAGAGACCCAGTACTTC
CASSLGGEETQYF
>TRBJ2-1|TRBD2|NA|TRBV7-9
TGTGCCAGCGGTACTAGCGGGAGAGGGAAGGAGCAGTTCTTC
CASGTSGRGKEQFF
>TRBJ1-4|NA|NA|TRBV6-2/TRBV6-3
TGTGCCAGCAGTACCCGAGCGGGGTCGACTAATGAAAAACTGTTTTTT
CASSTRAGSTNEKLFF
>TRBJ2-1|TRBD2|NA|TRBV6-5
TGTGCCAGCAGCTCGAGCGGGGCATCCTACAATGAGCAGTTCTTC
CASSSSGASYNEQFF
>TRBJ2-2|NA|NA|TRBV12-3/TRBV12-4
TGTGCCAGCAGGTCGACCGGGGAGCTGTTTTTT
CASRSTGELFF
>TRBJ2-1|TRBD2|NA|TRBV4-2
TGTGCCAGCAGCCAGGCAAGCGGGAGGGCCTACAATGAGCAGTTCTTC
CASSQASGRAYNEQFF
>TRBJ2-3|TRBD1|once|TRBV24-1
TGTGCCACCAGTGATGGACAGGGGAGCCTAGATACGCAGTATTTT
CATSDGQGSLDTQYF
>TRBJ1-2|NA|NA|TRBV28
TGTGCCAGCAGTTCCGGGATCGCCGGCGGCTACACCTTC
CASSSGIAGGYTF
>TRBJ1-1|TRBD1|once|TRBV7-9
TGTGCCAGCAGTCCCGGTGGGGACAGGATGAACACTGAAGCTTTCTTT
CASSPGGDRMNTEAFF
>TRBJ2-3|TRBD2|NA|TRBV28
TGTGCCAGCAGTTTCGGACTAGCGGGAGGCCCAGATACGCAGTATTTT
CASSFGLAGGPDTQYF
>TRBJ2-5|NA|NA|TRBV7-2
TGTGCCAGCAGCTTAGGGGCCACACAAGAGACCCAGTACTTC
CASSLGATQETQYF
>TRBJ2-1|NA|NA|TRBV5-6
TGTGCCAGCAGCTCCCGGGTAGCGGCTAGCTCCTACAATGAGCAGTTCTTC
CASSSRVAASSYNEQFF
>TRBJ2-7|TRBD2|once|TRBV19
TGTGCCAGTAGTGTTGGGACTAGCGGGAGTACCGAGCAGTACTTC
CASSVGTSGSTEQYF
>TRBJ1-2|TRBD1|NA|TRBV6-5
TGTGCCAGCAGACCCCCAGGGGGCGAACGGTATGGCTACACCTTC
CASRPPGGERYGYTF
>TRBJ2-7|NA|NA|TRBV7-2
TGTGCCAGCAGACTAGACCCGGTTTCGGACGAGCAGTACTTC
CASRLDPVSDEQYF
>TRBJ1-4|NA|NA|TRBV28
TGTGCCAGCAGTCCTCATGGAGGGGACGAAAAACTGTTTTTT
CASSPHGGDEKLFF
>TRBJ2-7|NA|NA|TRBV6-5
TGTGCCAGCAGTTACGGGCAGGGCGGAGAGCAGTACTTC
CASSYGQGGEQYF
>TRBJ2-1|NA|NA|TRBV9
TGTGCCAGCAGCGTGTCAGGGCAGCTAGACAATGAGCAGTTCTTC
CASSVSGQLDNEQFF
>TRBJ1-2|TRBD1|NA|TRBV7-8
TGTGCCAGCAGCTTAGGCCAGGGGGCTAACTATGGCTACACCTTC
CASSLGQGANYGYTF
>TRBJ2-3|NA|NA|TRBV4-3
TGCGCCAGCAGCCCCGAGCAATCAGCGGATACGCAGTATTTT
CASSPEQSADTQYF
>TRBJ1-6|NA|once|TRBV28
TGTGCCAGCAGTTTCAGTTCAGGTGGGGGGGCCCTCCACTTT
CASSFSSGGGALHF
>TRBJ2-5|TRBD1|once|TRBV2
TGTGCCAGCAGCGGCAGGGGGCGAGAGACCCAGTACTTC
CASSGRGRETQYF
>TRBJ1-2|TRBD1|NA|TRBV19
TGTGCCAGTAGCTCGGGACAGGCCTCCTATGGCTACACCTTC
CASSSGQASYGYTF
>TRBJ2-5|TRBD2|NA|TRBV6-6
TGTGCCAGCAGCTATGCGCCAGCGGGAGATGGAGAGACCCAGTACTTC
CASSYAPAGDGETQYF
>TRBJ2-7|TRBD2|NA|TRBV6-5
TGTGCCAGCAGTTACCGGTTTAGCGGGAGTATTGACGAGCAGTACTTC
CASSYRFSGSIDEQYF
>TRBJ2-1|TRBD2|NA|TRBV7-2
TGTGCCACGGCCGGGTGGACTAGCGGGGAGAATGAGCAGTTCTTC
CATAGWTSGENEQFF
>TRBJ2-5|NA|NA|TRBV19
TGTGCCAGTAGTAAGAGTAGCTCCGGGACCCAGTACTTC
CASSKSSSGTQYF
>TRBJ2-1|TRBD2|NA|TRBV6-4
TGTGCCAGCAGTAAGGGTAGCGGGGTAGGCAATGAGCAGTTCTTC
CASSKGSGVGNEQFF
>TRBJ2-1|TRBD2|NA|TRBV7-3
TGTGCCAGCAGCTTAACCGGGACTAGTCCCCTCAATGAGCAGTTCTTC
CASSLTGTSPLNEQFF
>TRBJ2-5|TRBD2|NA|TRBV5-1
TGCGCCAGCAGCCTTAGCGGGAAGGGGGAGACCCAGTACTTC
CASSLSGKGETQYF
>TRBJ2-7|NA|NA|TRBV11-2
TGTGCCAGCAGATGGACACCAAAGGGCTACGAGCAGTACTTC
CASRWTPKGYEQYF
>TRBJ1-1|NA|NA|TRBV3-1/TRBV3-2
TGTGCCAGCAGCCAAAGCGTTCGGGGGGCCCGACAGAACACTGAAGCTTTCTTT
CASSQSVRGARQNTEAFF